The 4 T cell receptor beta chains below were found in one sample sequenced in a study of blood T cell repertoires in COVID-19. Here immunoSEQ multiplex PCR was the method, and the copy in TCRdb shows in-frame clones only, minus some. Of around 310,000 clones in the sample, 90% are singletons; the top ten hold about 1%. Sequencing used peripheral blood. The receptors derive from a woman aged 40 to 50 with COVID-19, enrolled during active disease.

The chain carries TRBV6-2 or TRBV6-3 and TRBJ1-1; the match to TRBD1 covers 7 bases. The V gene end was trimmed by 2 bases and the J gene end by 0 bases; junction bases not matched to a gene: 9. The CDR3 consists of 17 residues. The germline V gene has CDR1 MNHEY and CDR2 SVGEGT. The CDR3 loop reads CASSYPRTGLMNTEAFF. The DNA of the CDR3 is TGTGCCAGCAGTTACCCTCGGACAGGACTCATGAACACTGAAGCTTTCTTT.

The chain uses TRBV18 and TRBJ2-1; TRBD1 matches 7 bases. The CDR3 totals 14 residues. Germline assignment: CDR1 KGHSH and CDR2 LQKENI. Losses at the gene ends were 8 bases for V and 7 bases for J; bases not matched to a gene: 11. The DNA of the CDR3 is TGTGCCAGCAGCCCTCAGAGGGGGCAAAATGAGCAGTTCTTC. Translation gives CASSPQRGQNEQFF.

The chain links TRBV7-8 to TRBJ2-1; 7 nucleotides match TRBD1. This CDR3 has 16 residues. CDR1 SGHVS and CDR2 FQNEAQ come from the germline V gene. V shed 4 bases and J 4 bases; nucleotides not matched to a gene: 10. CDR3 sequence (DNA): TGTGCCAGCAGCTCCGGGACAGTCTCTGTTTACAATGAGCAGTTCTTC. Translation: CASSSGTVSVYNEQFF.

This chain uses TRBV7-2 with TRBJ2-2; unclear D gene. This CDR3 contains 16 residues. V lost 1 base and J lost 6, with 15 bases in between. The germline V gene has CDR1 SGHTA and CDR2 FQGNSA. CDR3 in amino acids: CASSLDGGHPPGELFF. CDR3 DNA: TGTGCCAGCAGCTTAGATGGTGGGCACCCCCCCGGGGAGCTGTTTTTT.